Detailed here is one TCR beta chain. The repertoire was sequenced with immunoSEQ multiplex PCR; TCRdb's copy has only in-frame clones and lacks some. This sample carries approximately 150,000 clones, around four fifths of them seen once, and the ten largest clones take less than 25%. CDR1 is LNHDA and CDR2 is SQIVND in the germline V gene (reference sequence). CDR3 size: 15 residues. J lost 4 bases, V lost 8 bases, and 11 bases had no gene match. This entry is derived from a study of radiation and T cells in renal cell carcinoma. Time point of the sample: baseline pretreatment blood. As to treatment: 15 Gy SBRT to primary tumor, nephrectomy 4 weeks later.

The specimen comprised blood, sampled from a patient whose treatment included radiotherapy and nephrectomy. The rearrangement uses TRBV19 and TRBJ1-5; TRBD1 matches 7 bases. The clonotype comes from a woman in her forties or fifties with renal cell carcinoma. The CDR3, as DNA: TGTGCCAGTCGGGACAGCAGAGTAATGAATCAGCCCCAGCATTTT. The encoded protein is CASRDSRVMNQPQHF.